Below are 18 T cell receptor beta chains sequenced from a single sample in a study of Tregs in tolerant kidney transplant recipients. Profiled with immunoSEQ multiplex PCR; TCRdb holds only in-frame clones, not every one. The sample contains hundreds of thousands of clones, roughly 84% of which appear only once. The sample taken for sequencing was CD4+ T cells from blood. All receptors come from a human donor in good health.

The chain employs TRBV29-1 and TRBJ1-4; D not resolved. The CDR3 totals 11 residues. Germline CDR1 and CDR2: SQVTM and ANQGSEA. V dropped 3 bases and J dropped 14 bases, with 13 bases sitting between them. The CDR3, as DNA: TGCAGCGTTGATTCGATAAGGACGCTGTTTTTT. Translated, it gives CSVDSIRTLFF. The variable domain in full, completed from reference TRBV29-1 and TRBJ1-4, reads SAVISQKPSRDICQRGTSLTIQCQVDSQVTMMFWYRQQPGQSLTLIATANQGSEATYESGFVIDKFPISRPNLTFSTLTVSNMSPEDSSIYLCSVDSIRTLFFGSGTQLSVL.

The rearrangement joins TRBV9 to TRBJ1-5, with unresolved D. In germline, CDR1 is SGDLS, CDR2 YYNGEE. The CDR3 length is 15 residues. The germline V and J ends were trimmed by 4 bases and 6 bases, with 17 bases remaining between them. DNA for the CDR3: TGTGCCAGCAGCCCGAGTGGACTGCTCGGTCAGCCCCAGCATTTT. This translates into CASSPSGLLGQPQHF.

The CDR3 bases are TGTGCCAGCAGAAACAGGATTGATCAGCCCCAGCATTTT. Residues: CASRNRIDQPQHF. The chain joins TRBV6-1 to TRBJ1-5; maybe TRBD1 (5 bases). CDR1 MNHNS and CDR2 SASEGT come from the germline V gene. The CDR3 extends over 13 amino acids. V dropped 6 bases and J dropped 5 bases, with 11 bases sitting between them.

The CDR3 loop reads CASRETGVAYEQYF. The DNA for the CDR3 is TGTGCCAGCAGGGAGACAGGGGTCGCCTACGAGCAGTACTTC. The chain employs TRBV2 and TRBJ2-7, with 8 bases that match TRBD1. This CDR3 has 14 amino acids. With V trimmed by 6 bases and J by 2 bases, 6 bases remained unmatched. Germline CDR1 is SNHLY and CDR2 is FYNNEI.

The chain recombines TRBV13 with TRBJ2-2, with D perhaps TRBD2 (5 bases). Germline V lookup: CDR1 PRHDT, CDR2 FYEKMQ (reference sequence). Trimming removed 4 bases from V and 7 bases from J, with 10 bases in between. This CDR3 is 13 amino acids long. The CDR3 loop reads CASSSLGFGELFF. CDR3 nucleotide sequence: TGTGCCAGCAGCTCACTAGGTTTCGGGGAGCTGTTTTTT.

Worth noting for this clone: Additional DNA sequences in this sample encode the identical CDR3. The rearrangement links TRBV6-5 to TRBJ2-7; perhaps TRBD2 as D (5 bases). Trimming left V 0 bases short and J 2 bases short, with 11 bases between. This CDR3 has 15 amino acids. CDR1 is MNHEY and CDR2 is SVGAGI in the germline V gene. The CDR3 DNA reads as TGTGCCAGCAGTTACTCCGACCGAGGGCCCTACGAGCAGTACTTC. It translates to CASSYSDRGPYEQYF.

The DNA of the CDR3 is TGTGCCAGCAGTTACGCCTGGACTAGCGGGAGCAATGAGCAGTTCTTC. Translation: CASSYAWTSGSNEQFF. The rearrangement joins TRBV6-5 to TRBJ2-1, with TRBD2 matching over 13 bases. V trimming: 2 bases; J trimming: 6 bases; junction bases outside the gene matches: 4. The germline gives CDR1 MNHEY, CDR2 SVGAGI. The CDR3 runs to 16 residues.

The V gene is TRBV6-1, the J gene TRBJ1-3; 7 nucleotides match TRBD1. The CDR3 is 14 residues long. V was pared by 4 bases and J by 2 bases, with 2 bases of the junction left unmatched. Germline CDR1 MNHNS, CDR2 SASEGT. The CDR3 loop is CASSAGTAGNTIYF. The CDR3 region has the DNA TGTGCCAGCAGTGCCGGGACAGCTGGAAACACCATATATTTT.

J is TRBJ2-3 and V is TRBV5-4; 8 nucleotides agree with TRBD2. The CDR3 is 16 residues long. The junction had 5 bases not matched to a gene; V was cut back by 1 base and J by 1 base. Germline CDR1 SGHNT, CDR2 YYREEE (reference sequence). The CDR3 DNA reads as TGTGCCAGCAGCTTGCGGGAGGGCCGGGGCACAGATACGCAGTATTTT. The encoded protein is CASSLREGRGTDTQYF.

The J gene is TRBJ2-5, the V gene TRBV2; 7 nucleotides agree with TRBD2. The CDR3 is made up of 13 amino acids. The V gene's germline CDR1 is SNHLY and CDR2 FYNNEI. Trimming at V came to 5 bases and at J to 3 bases, leaving 3 bases not matched to a gene. Here the CDR3 reads CASSRAGEETQYF. As DNA, the CDR3 is TGTGCCAGCAGTCGGGCGGGAGAAGAGACCCAGTACTTC.

This chain uses TRBV7-8 with TRBJ1-2; unclear D gene. CDR1 is SGHVS and CDR2 is FQNEAQ in the germline V gene. The CDR3 runs to 12 residues. V was trimmed by 5 bases and J by 7 bases, leaving 11 bases between them. CDR3 sequence reads: CASSQTEVGYTF. The CDR3 bases are TGTGCCAGCAGCCAGACGGAGGTTGGCTACACCTTC.

The chain carries TRBV11-2 and TRBJ2-1; D not certain. V gave up 1 base and J gave up 10 bases, with 17 bases separating them. The CDR3 totals 15 residues. CDR1 and CDR2 from the germline V gene are SGHAT and FQNNGV. CDR3: CASSLALAYHMEQFF. As DNA, the CDR3 is TGTGCCAGCAGCTTAGCTCTGGCTTACCACATGGAGCAGTTCTTC.

This chain connects TRBV19 to TRBJ2-5; 12 bases match TRBD2. Per germline, CDR1 LNHDA and CDR2 SQIVND (reference sequence). The CDR3 contains 13 residues. The junction had 2 bases not matched to a gene; V was cut back by 4 bases and J by 8 bases. The CDR3 sequence is CASSTGLAGTQYF. CDR3 coding DNA: TGTGCCAGTAGTACCGGACTAGCGGGAACCCAGTACTTC.

A single count supports this clone. The V call is TRBV2, the J call TRBJ1-2; D is ambiguous. Trimming removed 2 bases from V and 1 base from J, with 8 bases in between. Germline V gene lookup returns CDR1 SNHLY and CDR2 FYNNEI. The CDR3 contains 14 residues. This chain's CDR3 is CASSESSFNYGYTF. In DNA, the CDR3 is TGTGCCAGCAGTGAATCCAGCTTTAACTATGGCTACACCTTC.

The V gene is TRBV2, the J gene TRBJ2-5, with 9 nucleotides matching TRBD1. After removal of 5 bases from V and 5 bases from J, the junction contained 9 bases not matched to a gene. Germline CDR1 reads SNHLY; CDR2 reads FYNNEI. The CDR3 is 15 amino acids. CDR3 loop: CASSPRTGAGETQYF. Written as DNA, the CDR3 is TGTGCCAGCAGTCCACGGACAGGGGCGGGGGAGACCCAGTACTTC. Supplemented by reference TRBV2 and TRBJ2-5, the full variable domain reads EPEVTQTPSHQVTQMGQEVILRCVPISNHLYFYWYRQILGQKVEFLVSFYNNEISEKSEIFDDQFSVERPDGSNFTLKIRSTKLEDSAMYFCASSPRTGAGETQYFGPGTRLLVL.

This chain joins TRBV6-5 and TRBJ2-2; D is unresolved. CDR3 length: 14 residues. Germline V CDR1 and CDR2: MNHEY, SVGAGI. V was pared by 4 bases and J by 5 bases, with 11 bases between. CDR3 loop: CASSFVALTGELFF. DNA of the CDR3: TGTGCCAGCAGTTTCGTTGCACTGACCGGGGAGCTGTTTTTT.

CDR3 in amino acids: CASSLAGVLGDTQYF. As DNA, the CDR3 is TGCGCCAGCAGCTTGGCAGGGGTTTTGGGAGATACGCAGTATTTT. The rearrangement joins TRBV5-1 to TRBJ2-3; the D gene is possibly TRBD1 (6 bases). Trimming stripped 0 bases from V and 5 bases from J, with 13 bases between. The CDR3 is made up of 15 amino acids. Germline lookup yields CDR1 SGHRS and CDR2 YFSETQ.

The chain is built from TRBV4-2 and TRBJ2-6, with a possible D match to TRBD1 (6 bases). The CDR3 runs 19 residues. With 3 bases removed from V and 0 bases from J, the gap between germline ends came to 18 bases. Germline loops: CDR1 LGHNA, CDR2 YNFKEQ. CDR3 DNA sequence: TGTGCCAGCAGCCAGCGACAGGATCCAACGGTCTCTGGGGCCAACGTCCTGACTTTC. Its translation: CASSQRQDPTVSGANVLTF.